The rows below give T cell receptor beta chains drawn from one sample of a study of CD8 T cells in ankylosing spondylitis. TCRdb redid the calling of the 5' RACE reads with MiXCR, one entry per CDR3 protein. Seen here are 220,000 or so distinct CDR3 sequences, 10% to 13% observed once, and the top ten hold approximately 20%. What was sequenced was blood, either unsorted or a sorted T cell fraction (not recorded which). These receptors originate from a male donor with ankylosing spondylitis or in good health (not recorded which). Both conserved end residues are part of each CDR3. D genes are given only for firm matches. Size values are once, few and many counts, or a class for expanded clones, and some rows have none.

>TRBD2|TRBV20-1|TRBJ2-1|NA
CSASRWGLAYNEQFF
TGCAGTGCTAGTAGGTGGGGACTAGCCTACAATGAGCAGTTCTTC
>NA|TRBV12-3/TRBV12-4|TRBJ2-3|many
CASSFMGTRDADTQYF
TGTGCCAGCAGTTTTATGGGGACACGGGACGCAGATACGCAGTATTTT
>TRBD2|TRBV12-3/TRBV12-4|TRBJ2-1|NA
CASSLSGGSYIEQSF
TGTGCCAGCAGTTTGAGCGGGGGGTCCTACATTGAGCAGTCCTTC
>NA|TRBV5-1|TRBJ1-2|many
CASSSRGGFNYGYTF
TGCGCCAGCAGCTCTCGCGGAGGATTCAACTATGGCTACACCTTC
>TRBD1|TRBV5-1|TRBJ2-7|few
CASSYRDSSYEQYF
TGCGCCAGCAGCTACCGGGACAGCTCCTACGAGCAGTACTTC
>NA|TRBV12-3/TRBV12-4|TRBJ2-5|few
CASTRSLLVKTQYF
TGTGCCAGCACTCGATCTTTATTGGTAAAGACCCAGTACTTC
>TRBD2|TRBV20-1|TRBJ2-1|few
CSALASLAGGFREQFF
TGCAGTGCTCTAGCCTCCCTAGCGGGGGGCTTCCGCGAGCAGTTCTTC
>NA|TRBV5-1|TRBJ2-5|few
CASSSSWVGTQYF
TGCGCCAGCAGCTCGTCGTGGGTTGGGACCCAGTACTTC
>NA|TRBV28|TRBJ1-2|many
CASSPSLRVGGERDTF
TGTGCCAGCAGTCCTTCCCTCCGTGTAGGGGGGGAAAGGGACACCTTC
>NA|TRBV12-3/TRBV12-4|TRBJ1-5|many
CASSLQGPQHF
TGTGCCAGCAGTCTACAGGGACCCCAGCATTTT
>NA|TRBV20-1|TRBJ1-5|many
CSAITGTLNQPQHF
TGCAGTGCAATTACCGGGACACTAAATCAGCCCCAGCATTTT
>TRBD2|TRBV12-3/TRBV12-4|TRBJ2-3|many
CASSSGLDSSTDTQYF
TGTGCCAGCAGTAGCGGACTAGATTCTAGCACAGATACGCAGTATTTT
>NA|TRBV27|TRBJ2-7|many
CASSLRRTLGPYEQYF
TGTGCCAGCAGTTTAAGAAGGACCCTAGGCCCTTACGAGCAGTACTTC
>NA|TRBV20-1|TRBJ1-1|few
CSPRRGNTEAFF
TGCAGTCCCCGGAGAGGGAACACTGAAGCTTTCTTT